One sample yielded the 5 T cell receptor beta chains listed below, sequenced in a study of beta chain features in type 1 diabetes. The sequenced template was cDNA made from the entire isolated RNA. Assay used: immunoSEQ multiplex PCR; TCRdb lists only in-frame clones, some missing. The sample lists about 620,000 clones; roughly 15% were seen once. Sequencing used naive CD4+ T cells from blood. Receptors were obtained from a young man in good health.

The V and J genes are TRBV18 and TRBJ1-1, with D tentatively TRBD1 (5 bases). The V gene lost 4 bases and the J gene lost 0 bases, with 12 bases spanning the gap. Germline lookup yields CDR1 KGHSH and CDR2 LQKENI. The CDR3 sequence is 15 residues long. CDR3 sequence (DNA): TGTGCCAGCTCACTCGTGATGGGGCTGAACACTGAAGCTTTCTTT. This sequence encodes CASSLVMGLNTEAFF.

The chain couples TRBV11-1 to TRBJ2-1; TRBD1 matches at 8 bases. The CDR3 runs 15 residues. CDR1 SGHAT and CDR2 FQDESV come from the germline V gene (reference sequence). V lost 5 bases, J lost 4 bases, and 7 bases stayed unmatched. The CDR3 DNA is TGTGCCAGCAGCCTAGACAGGGGAGGTTACAATGAGCAGTTCTTC. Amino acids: CASSLDRGGYNEQFF. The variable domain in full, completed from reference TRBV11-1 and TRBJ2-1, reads EAEVAQSPRYKITEKSQAVAFWCDPISGHATLYWYRQILGQGPELLVQFQDESVVDDSQLPKDRFSAERLKGVDSTLKIQPAELGDSAMYLCASSLDRGGYNEQFFGPGTRLTVL.

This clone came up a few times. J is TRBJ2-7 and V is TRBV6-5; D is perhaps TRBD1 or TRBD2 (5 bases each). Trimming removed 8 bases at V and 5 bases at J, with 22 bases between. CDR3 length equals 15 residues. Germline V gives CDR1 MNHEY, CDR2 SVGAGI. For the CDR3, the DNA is TGTGCCAGCGGGGAATCGGGACGGCGTTCTCACGAGCAGTACTTC. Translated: CASGESGRRSHEQYF.

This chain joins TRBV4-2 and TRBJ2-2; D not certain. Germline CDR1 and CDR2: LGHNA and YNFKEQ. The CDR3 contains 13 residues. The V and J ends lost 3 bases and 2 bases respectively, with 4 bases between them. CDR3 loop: CASSHPNTGELFF. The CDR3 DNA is TGTGCCAGCAGCCATCCCAACACCGGGGAGCTGTTTTTT.

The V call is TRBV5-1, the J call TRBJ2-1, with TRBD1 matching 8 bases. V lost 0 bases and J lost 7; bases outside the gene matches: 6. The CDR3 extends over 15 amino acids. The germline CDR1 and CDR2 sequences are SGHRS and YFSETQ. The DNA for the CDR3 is TGCGCCAGCAGCTTGGGGCGGACAGGGCTGAATGAGCAGTTCTTC. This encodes CASSLGRTGLNEQFF.